These T cell receptor beta chains were read from a single sample in a study of blood T cell repertoires in COVID-19. TCRdb's table, derived via immunoSEQ multiplex PCR, lists solely in-frame clones and lacks some. The sample contains approximately 350,000 clones, over 75% of which appear only once. Sequenced sample: PBMCs or T cells enriched from blood (not recorded which). Every receptor here comes from a woman in her thirties who had recovered from COVID-19. Each CDR3 is given with its conserved first and last residue. A D gene is named only where the DNA matches it firmly. Clone size is shown for a subset of rows, as once, few, many or a class of expanded clone.

TRBJ1-2,17,-,TRBD1,TRBV3-1/TRBV3-2,TGTGCCAGCAGCTTGGAAGCCCGAGGACAGGGGGCGCTTGGCTACACCTTC,CASSLEARGQGALGYTF
TRBJ2-1,16,-,TRBD1,TRBV19,TGTGCCAGTAGTCAAACAGGGGGCTCTAGGTACAATGAGCAGTTCTTC,CASSQTGGSRYNEQFF
TRBJ2-1,13,-,-,TRBV12-3/TRBV12-4,TGTGCCAGCAGTTCACGACTACAGGGAGAGGGGTTCTTC,CASSSRLQGEGFF
TRBJ2-5,15,-,TRBD2,TRBV2,TGTGCCAGCAGAAGACTAGCGGGAGGACGAGAGACCCAGTACTTC,CASRRLAGGRETQYF
TRBJ2-1,13,-,TRBD2,TRBV6-4,TGTGCAACACAGGCGGGAGAGGAAGCTGAGCAGTTCTTC,CATQAGEEAEQFF
TRBJ1-1,18,-,TRBD1,TRBV5-1,TGCGCCAGCAGCTTGGGTATCACTACAGGGGCGGCGAACACTGAAGCTTTCTTT,CASSLGITTGAANTEAFF
TRBJ2-1,15,once,-,TRBV5-1,TGCGCCAGCAGCTTGGGGACTGGACCCTACAATGAGCAGTTCTTC,CASSLGTGPYNEQFF
TRBJ1-1,15,-,TRBD1,TRBV15,TGTGCCACCAGCGGAAGACAGGGGATGAACACTGAAGCTTTCTTT,CATSGRQGMNTEAFF
TRBJ1-1,12,-,-,TRBV28,TGTGCCAGCAGACCAGGGTACACTGAAGCTTTCTTT,CASRPGYTEAFF
TRBJ2-2,15,-,TRBD1,TRBV28,TGTGCCAGCAGTGAACAGGGGAGAGGCACCGGGGAGCTGTTTTTT,CASSEQGRGTGELFF
TRBJ2-7,14,-,-,TRBV28,TGTGCCAGCAGCCGAGGGTTCTCCACCTACGAGCAGTACTTC,CASSRGFSTYEQYF
TRBJ2-1,16,-,TRBD2,TRBV3-1/TRBV3-2,TGTGCCAGCAGCCAAGCGGGGCGGGAGGTGGTGGATGAGCAGTTCTTC,CASSQAGREVVDEQFF